What follows are 17 T cell receptor beta chains derived from one specimen sequenced in a study of response to subunit inactivated influenza vaccine. TCRdb reprocessed the RT-PCR reads via MiXCR and lists one record per CDR3 protein. The sample has 600,000 to 850,000 distinct CDR3 sequences; roughly 15% are singletons. The starting material was PBMCs from blood, obtained approximately 15 days before vaccination. These receptors were taken from a man aged 45-65 years who received an inactivated influenza vaccine.

This clonotype has more than one count but fewer than ten. The chain links TRBV20-1 to TRBJ1-1; D is unresolved. This CDR3 region has 12 residues. CDR1 is DFQATT, CDR2 SNEGSKA, per germline (reference sequence). CDR3 coding DNA: TGCTCACAAAGATCGGGGAGCACTGAAGCTTTCTTT. The encoded protein is CSQRSGSTEAFF.

There are a few counts of this clonotype. The J gene is TRBJ1-4, the V gene TRBV15, with unresolved D. The CDR3 spans 16 residues. V was shortened by 0 bases and J by 0 bases, with 8 bases between the two germline ends. The germline gives CDR1 LNHNV, CDR2 YYDKDF (reference sequence). CDR3 nucleotide sequence: TGTGCCACCAGCAGAGACCACAGTGCAACTAATGAAAAACTGTTTTTT. Translation gives CATSRDHSATNEKLFF.

The chain has TRBV7-6 and TRBJ1-2; 9 nucleotides agree with TRBD1. Per the germline V gene, CDR1 is SGHVS and CDR2 is FNYEAQ. V shed 4 bases and J 3 bases; nucleotides not matched to a gene: 9. This CDR3 has 16 amino acids. The chain's CDR3 is CASSSLPGQGDYGYTF. CDR3 DNA sequence: TGTGCCAGCAGCTCGTTACCGGGACAGGGAGACTATGGCTACACCTTC.

The V call is TRBV7-8, the J call TRBJ2-2, with TRBD1 matching over 9 bases. The germline V gene has CDR1 SGHVS and CDR2 FQNEAQ. Trimming cost V 2 bases and J 7 bases; bases outside gene matches: 5. The CDR3 sequence is 15 residues long. The CDR3 spells CASSLRDRVSGELFF. Written as DNA, the CDR3 is TGTGCCAGCAGCTTACGGGACAGGGTCAGCGGGGAGCTGTTTTTT.

A few counts support this clonotype. J is TRBJ2-3 and V is TRBV2, with 9 positions matching TRBD2. Germline-derived CDR1 and CDR2 are SNHLY and FYNNEI. The CDR3 runs 17 residues. The trim removed 0 bases at V and 5 bases at J, leaving 9 bases unmatched. The CDR3 spells CASSEASGGSQGDTQYF. As DNA, the CDR3 is TGTGCCAGCAGTGAAGCTAGCGGGGGCTCCCAAGGAGATACGCAGTATTTT.

This clonotype was detected only a few times. V and J are TRBV18 and TRBJ1-5; D may be TRBD1 (5 bases). Per the germline V gene, CDR1 is KGHSH and CDR2 is LQKENI. The ends were cut back, 0 bases at V and 7 bases at J, with 10 bases in the middle. This CDR3 comprises 14 residues. The CDR3 reads CASSPPGVEQPQHF. CDR3 DNA: TGTGCCAGCTCACCACCAGGGGTAGAACAGCCCCAGCATTTT.

This clonotype was detected only a few times. The V and J genes are TRBV20-1 and TRBJ2-7, with a possible D match to TRBD1 (6 bases). V was pared by 3 bases and J by 3 bases, with 24 bases between. The germline gives CDR1 DFQATT, CDR2 SNEGSKA (reference sequence). The CDR3 totals 17 residues. The CDR3 bases are TGCAGTGCTAGGACGGCCAGTGTTGGGACAAGAATCTACGAGCAGTACTTC. Encoded protein: CSARTASVGTRIYEQYF.

This sequence joins TRBV20-1 and TRBJ2-1, with 8 positions matching TRBD2. Germline V gene lookup returns CDR1 DFQATT and CDR2 SNEGSKA (reference sequence). J gave up 2 bases and V 3 bases, and 9 bases lay outside the gene matches. This CDR3 region has 16 residues. The CDR3 bases are TGCAGTGCTAGGCTTCCGGGACTAGGGGCCTACAATGAGCAGTTCTTC. Its translation: CSARLPGLGAYNEQFF.

This clonotype was counted ten times or more. The chain carries TRBV20-1 and TRBJ2-5; tentatively, D is TRBD1 (6 bases). V lost 0 bases to trimming and J lost 3 bases, with 14 bases between them. Germline V lookup: CDR1 DFQATT, CDR2 SNEGSKA (reference sequence). The CDR3 runs 15 residues. CDR3 in amino acids: CSAREDRAGEETQYF. CDR3 in DNA: TGCAGTGCTAGAGAGGATAGAGCAGGGGAAGAGACCCAGTACTTC.

This clonotype was recorded a few times. V is TRBV9 and J is TRBJ2-2; tentative D call: TRBD1 (6 bases). The CDR3 consists of 15 residues. CDR1 SGDLS and CDR2 YYNGEE come from the germline V gene. V was trimmed by 3 bases and J by 7 bases, leaving 16 bases between them. CDR3 coding DNA: TGTGCCAGCAGCGGTGGGGGCAGATTAGGCGGGGAGCTGTTTTTT. Amino acids: CASSGGGRLGGELFF.

In this sample, this clonotype turned up a few times. V and J are TRBV12-3 or TRBV12-4 and TRBJ2-5; D gene unclear. The CDR3 is 12 residues long. The germline V and J ends were trimmed by 3 bases and 6 bases, with 8 bases remaining between them. CDR3 nucleotide sequence: TGTGCCAGCAGTTTTTTCATGCAGACCCAGTACTTC. Amino acids: CASSFFMQTQYF.

J is TRBJ1-2 and V is TRBV20-1, with TRBD1 matching 8 bases. With V trimmed by 6 bases and J by 8 bases, 11 bases remained unmatched. The CDR3 loop spans 13 amino acids. Germline CDR1 reads DFQATT; CDR2 reads SNEGSKA (reference sequence). Written as DNA, the CDR3 is TGCAGTGCACAGGACAGGGACAAGTGGGGCTACACCTTC. Protein sequence: CSAQDRDKWGYTF.

The chain couples TRBV18 to TRBJ1-1; TRBD1 might be the D (5 bases). Trimming cost V 3 bases and J 8 bases, with 13 bases left between them. CDR1 is KGHSH and CDR2 is LQKENI in the germline V gene. The CDR3 totals 13 residues. The CDR3 DNA reads TGTGCCAGCTCACCGTCTGGACACTCAGAAGCTTTCTTT. As protein: CASSPSGHSEAFF.

The chain joins TRBV4-2 to TRBJ2-3; D is perhaps TRBD1 (5 bases). V was clipped by 0 bases and J by 2 bases, with 15 bases between them. The CDR3 length is 17 residues. CDR1 is LGHNA and CDR2 is YNFKEQ in the germline V gene. The CDR3 bases are TGTGCCAGCAGCCAAGAGAATAGGGGCAGGTCCACAGATACGCAGTATTTT. Translated: CASSQENRGRSTDTQYF.

This clonotype was counted between two and nine times. The chain couples TRBV6-5 to TRBJ2-7, with 10 bases lining up with TRBD1. The trim removed 4 bases at V and 6 bases at J, leaving 3 bases unmatched. CDR3 length equals 13 residues. From germline, CDR1 is MNHEY and CDR2 SVGAGI. DNA for the CDR3: TGTGCCAGCAGTTCGGGACAGGGGCTCGAGCAGTACTTC. Amino acids: CASSSGQGLEQYF.

V usage is TRBV28 and J usage is TRBJ2-5; 9 nucleotides agree with TRBD2. With 10 bases clipped from V and 1 base from J, the junction kept 10 bases outside the gene matches. The CDR3 has 15 amino acids. Germline-derived CDR1 and CDR2 are MDHEN and SYDVKM. The CDR3 spells CATMRPSGIQETQYF. CDR3 bases: TGTGCCACCATGAGGCCTAGCGGGATCCAAGAGACCCAGTACTTC.

The chain is built from TRBV18 and TRBJ1-1; TRBD1 might be the D (6 bases). The germline V and J ends were trimmed by 2 bases and 3 bases, with 16 bases remaining between them. CDR1 is KGHSH and CDR2 is LQKENI in the germline V gene. This CDR3 has 16 residues. CDR3 sequence reads: CASSPKVGGQDTEAFF. In DNA form, the CDR3 reads TGTGCCAGCTCACCAAAAGTGGGGGGGCAGGACACTGAAGCTTTCTTT.